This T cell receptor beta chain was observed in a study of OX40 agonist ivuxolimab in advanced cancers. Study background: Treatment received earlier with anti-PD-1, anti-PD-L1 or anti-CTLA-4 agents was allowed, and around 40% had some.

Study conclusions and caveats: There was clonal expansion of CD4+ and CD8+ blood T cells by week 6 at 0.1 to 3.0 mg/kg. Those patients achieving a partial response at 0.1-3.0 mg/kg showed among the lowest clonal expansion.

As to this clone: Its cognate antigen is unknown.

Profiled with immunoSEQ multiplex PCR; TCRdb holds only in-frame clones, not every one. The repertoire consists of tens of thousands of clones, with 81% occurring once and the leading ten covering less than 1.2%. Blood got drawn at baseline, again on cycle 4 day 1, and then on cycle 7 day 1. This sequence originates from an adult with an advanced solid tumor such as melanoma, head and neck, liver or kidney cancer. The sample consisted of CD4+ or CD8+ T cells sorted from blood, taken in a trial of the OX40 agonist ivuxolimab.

The CDR3: CASSLGKAGANVLTF. CDR3 sequence (DNA): TGTGCCAGCTCACTGGGGAAGGCTGGGGCCAACGTCCTGACTTTC. V gene TRBV18 combines with J gene TRBJ2-6; D gene uncertain. Deletions cut 4 bases from V and 2 bases from J, with 9 bases between. CDR1 is KGHSH and CDR2 is LQKENI in the germline V gene. CDR3 length: 15 residues.